This record looks at one T cell receptor (beta chain) sequence and its context. The data were taken from a study of shared clonotypes between healthy human individuals. Sequencing was performed with immunoSEQ multiplex PCR; in TCRdb, only in-frame clones are kept and a portion is missing. The sample records about 2.4 million clones, about 92% being singletons. The V gene lost 7 bases and the J gene lost 4 bases, with 19 bases spanning the gap. The CDR3 covers 15 residues. Germline values: CDR1 SGHTS, CDR2 YDEGEE. Sequencing was carried out using naive CD4+ T cells sorted from blood. The subset is: CD45RA+ positively selected. This clonotype was sampled from a man between 18 and 29 years old in good health. The chain is built from TRBV5-8 and TRBJ2-3, with D hard to call. CDR3 sequence reads: CASPSPAFGPDTQYF. The DNA for the CDR3 is TGTGCCAGCCCCAGCCCCGCATTCGGTCCAGATACGCAGTATTTT.